This is a list of T cell receptor beta chains from one sample in a study of blood T cell repertoires in COVID-19. Clones were sequenced by immunoSEQ multiplex PCR, and TCRdb holds only the in-frame ones, with some missing. The sample has 210,000 or so clones, roughly 80% seen once; the top ten hold 13%. Sequencing used peripheral blood. These receptor sequences come from a man over 45 who had recovered from COVID-19. Each CDR3 is given with its conserved first and last residue. D genes are given only for firm matches. The size entry is marked missing in some rows and otherwise reads once, few, many or a size class.

clone_size	v_call	j_call	d_call	cdr3_aa	cdr3_nt
few	TRBV19	TRBJ1-5	NA	CASSLLRGYSNQPQHF	TGTGCCAGTAGTCTTCTTCGGGGATATAGCAATCAGCCCCAGCATTTT
NA	TRBV7-2	TRBJ2-3	TRBD1	CASSLSQGVGTDTQYF	TGTGCCAGCAGCTTATCCCAGGGGGTTGGCACAGATACGCAGTATTTT
NA	TRBV29-1	TRBJ2-7	TRBD2	CSVVLLAGGEQYF	TGCAGCGTTGTATTACTAGCGGGAGGTGAGCAGTACTTC
NA	TRBV7-3	TRBJ1-3	NA	CASSLSGPGNTIYF	TGTGCCAGCAGCTTATCAGGGCCCGGAAACACCATATATTTT
NA	TRBV29-1	TRBJ2-7	TRBD1	CSVGPGQGYEQYF	TGCAGCGTTGGACCGGGACAGGGATACGAGCAGTACTTC
NA	TRBV6-5	TRBJ2-7	NA	CASSYDLYSYEQYF	TGTGCCAGCAGTTATGACTTATACTCCTACGAGCAGTACTTC
once	TRBV27	TRBJ1-6	NA	CASSLRSYNSPLHF	TGTGCCAGCAGCCTCCGCTCCTATAATTCACCCCTCCACTTT
NA	TRBV7-2	TRBJ2-7	NA	CASSLYGTGFTYEQYF	TGTGCCAGCAGCTTATACGGTACGGGATTCACCTACGAGCAGTACTTC
once	TRBV19	TRBJ2-7	NA	CASNDRNSYEQYF	TGTGCCAGTAACGACAGAAACTCCTACGAGCAGTACTTC
NA	TRBV6-5	TRBJ1-2	TRBD1	CATLGQGGYGYTF	TGTGCCACCCTCGGACAGGGGGGCTATGGCTACACCTTC
NA	TRBV5-5	TRBJ2-1	NA	CASSLEHNNEQFF	TGTGCCAGCAGCTTGGAACATAACAATGAGCAGTTCTTC
few	TRBV5-1	TRBJ2-7	NA	CASSLEQGIYEQYF	TGCGCCAGCAGCTTGGAACAGGGTATCTACGAGCAGTACTTC
NA	TRBV5-1	TRBJ2-7	TRBD1	CASSFRQGDYEQYF	TGCGCCAGCAGCTTCCGACAGGGGGACTACGAGCAGTACTTC
NA	TRBV7-2	TRBJ2-1	TRBD2	CASSRNSPSGNAQFF	TGTGCCAGCAGTCGAAACTCCCCTAGCGGAAATGCGCAGTTCTTC
NA	TRBV28	TRBJ1-1	NA	CATDGLTQTEAFF	TGTGCCACCGACGGGTTGACTCAGACTGAAGCTTTCTTT
NA	TRBV4-2	TRBJ2-2	TRBD1	CASSQDGQGPYTGELFF	TGTGCCAGCAGCCAAGATGGACAGGGGCCCTACACCGGGGAGCTGTTTTTT
NA	TRBV20-1	TRBJ1-6	NA	CSASPRTAYNSPLHF	TGCAGTGCTAGTCCCCGAACAGCCTATAATTCACCCCTCCACTTT
NA	TRBV5-1	TRBJ2-6	NA	CASSLGPSGAGANVLTF	TGCGCCAGCAGCTTGGGCCCCTCCGGGGCTGGGGCCAACGTCCTGACTTTC
few	TRBV19	TRBJ2-7	TRBD1	CASISNRDRGRQIFYEQYF	TGTGCCAGTATTTCGAACCGGGACAGGGGGCGCCAAATATTCTACGAGCAGTACTTC
NA	TRBV18	TRBJ2-5	TRBD1	CASSPTGGAGVETQYF	TGTGCCAGCTCACCAACAGGGGGCGCTGGTGTAGAGACCCAGTACTTC
NA	TRBV19	TRBJ2-7	TRBD2	CASSIRTSGIDEQYF	TGTGCCAGTAGTATCCGGACTAGCGGGATCGACGAGCAGTACTTC
NA	TRBV2	TRBJ1-1	NA	CASRLSMNTEAFF	TGTGCCAGCAGATTAAGCATGAACACTGAAGCTTTCTTT
once	TRBV19	TRBJ2-2	NA	CASSQPEGLVELFF	TGTGCCAGTAGCCAACCGGAGGGTCTTGTGGAGCTGTTTTTT
NA	TRBV27	TRBJ1-2	TRBD1	CASSWGDRGHKNGYTF	TGTGCCAGCAGTTGGGGGGACAGGGGGCATAAGAATGGCTACACCTTC
NA	TRBV27	TRBJ2-6	NA	CASSQGGSGANVLTF	TGTGCCAGCAGTCAAGGCGGCTCTGGGGCCAACGTCCTGACTTTC
NA	TRBV20-1	TRBJ1-1	NA	CSVGGNTEAFF	TGCAGTGTGGGAGGGAACACTGAAGCTTTCTTT
once	TRBV9	TRBJ2-7	TRBD2	CASSVSAGVIEQYF	TGTGCCAGCAGCGTTTCTGCGGGAGTTATCGAGCAGTACTTC
once	TRBV27	TRBJ1-2	TRBD1	CASSLTGSNYGYTF	TGTGCCAGCAGCTTGACAGGGTCTAACTATGGCTACACCTTC
few	TRBV29-1	TRBJ1-2	NA	CSVQTGSNYGYTF	TGCAGCGTTCAGACAGGATCCAACTATGGCTACACCTTC
NA	TRBV2	TRBJ2-2	NA	CASRSGRFRDRNTGELFF	TGTGCCAGCAGGTCAGGTCGATTCAGGGATCGGAACACCGGGGAGCTGTTTTTT
NA	TRBV15	TRBJ2-3	TRBD2	CATMRASGGDTQYF	TGTGCCACTATGCGTGCTAGCGGGGGAGATACGCAGTATTTT
NA	TRBV18	TRBJ1-1	NA	CASSPGGRASTEAFF	TGTGCCAGCTCACCCGGTGGCAGGGCATCCACTGAAGCTTTCTTT
NA	TRBV18	TRBJ2-3	TRBD2	CASSPPAGGYTDTQYF	TGTGCCAGCTCACCACCGGCGGGAGGCTACACAGATACGCAGTATTTT
NA	TRBV24-1	TRBJ2-1	TRBD1	CATSDSGTGGNEQFF	TGTGCCACCAGTGATTCGGGGACAGGAGGAAATGAGCAGTTCTTC
NA	TRBV27	TRBJ2-7	NA	CASSSLGQRPYEQYF	TGTGCCAGCAGTTCCTTGGGGCAGAGGCCTTACGAGCAGTACTTC
NA	TRBV28	TRBJ1-5	TRBD1	CASSLQGAGQPQHF	TGTGCCAGCAGTCTGCAGGGGGCTGGGCAGCCCCAGCATTTT
NA	TRBV5-1	TRBJ2-5	NA	CASSAIQETQYF	TGCGCCAGCAGCGCGATTCAAGAGACCCAGTACTTC
NA	TRBV5-1	TRBJ1-5	NA	CASSFTGNQPQHF	TGCGCCAGCAGCTTTACGGGCAATCAGCCCCAGCATTTT
NA	TRBV9	TRBJ2-1	NA	CASSAAGPGFSQGKRNEQFF	TGTGCCAGCAGCGCCGCCGGTCCGGGCTTTTCACAGGGAAAACGCAATGAGCAGTTCTTC
NA	TRBV5-1	TRBJ2-1	TRBD2	CASTLGAGAGAYNEQFF	TGCGCCAGCACCCTCGGGGCGGGAGCGGGGGCCTACAATGAGCAGTTCTTC